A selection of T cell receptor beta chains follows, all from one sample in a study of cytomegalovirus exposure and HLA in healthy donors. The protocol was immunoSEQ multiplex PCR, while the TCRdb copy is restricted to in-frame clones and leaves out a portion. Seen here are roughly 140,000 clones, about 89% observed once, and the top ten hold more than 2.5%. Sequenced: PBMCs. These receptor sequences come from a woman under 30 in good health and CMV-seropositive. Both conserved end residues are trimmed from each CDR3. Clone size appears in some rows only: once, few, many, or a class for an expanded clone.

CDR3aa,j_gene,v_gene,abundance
ASSSTGTGTYEQY,TRBJ2-7,TRBV5-4,NA
ASSRSGGTGANVLT,TRBJ2-6,TRBV18,few
ASSIKGLVGELF,TRBJ2-2,TRBV19,NA
ASSQDILETETQY,TRBJ2-5,TRBV4-2,NA
ASSPRTGTPYEQY,TRBJ2-7,TRBV2,NA
ATSSQSGTNTGELF,TRBJ2-2,TRBV15,NA
ASSLGQGARTGELF,TRBJ2-2,TRBV7-6,NA
ASEERLTGELF,TRBJ2-2,TRBV11-3,NA
ASSLLWESGANVLT,TRBJ2-6,TRBV19,NA
ASSPPGYEQF,TRBJ2-1,TRBV5-1,NA
AISGRRGYT,TRBJ1-2,TRBV28,few